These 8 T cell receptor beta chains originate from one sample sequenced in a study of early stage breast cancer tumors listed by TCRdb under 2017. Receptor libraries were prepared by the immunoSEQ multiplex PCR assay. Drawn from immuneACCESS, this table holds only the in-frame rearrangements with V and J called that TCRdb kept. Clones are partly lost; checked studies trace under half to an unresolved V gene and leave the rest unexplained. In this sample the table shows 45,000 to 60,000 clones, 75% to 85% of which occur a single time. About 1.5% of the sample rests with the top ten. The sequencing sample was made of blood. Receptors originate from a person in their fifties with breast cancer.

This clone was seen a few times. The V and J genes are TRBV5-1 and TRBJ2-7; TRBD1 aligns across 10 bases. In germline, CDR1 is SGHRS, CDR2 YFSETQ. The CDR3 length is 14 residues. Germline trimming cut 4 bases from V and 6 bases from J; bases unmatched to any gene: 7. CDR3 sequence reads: CASSPPGQGSEQYF. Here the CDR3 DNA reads TGCGCCAGCAGCCCTCCGGGACAGGGGTCCGAGCAGTACTTC.

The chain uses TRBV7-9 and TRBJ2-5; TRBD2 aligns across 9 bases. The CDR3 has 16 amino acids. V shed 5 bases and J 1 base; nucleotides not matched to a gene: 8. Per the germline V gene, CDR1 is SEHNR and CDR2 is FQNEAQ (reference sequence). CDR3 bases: TGTGCCAGCAGCCAATTTAGCGGGGGAGGCCAAGAGACCCAGTACTTC. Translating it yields CASSQFSGGGQETQYF.

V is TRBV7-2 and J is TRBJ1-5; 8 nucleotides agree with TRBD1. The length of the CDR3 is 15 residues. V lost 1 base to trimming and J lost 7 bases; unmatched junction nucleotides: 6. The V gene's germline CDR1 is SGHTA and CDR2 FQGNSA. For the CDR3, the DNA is TGTGCCAGCAGCTTAGAGTCAGGGGGCCGACAGCCCCAGCATTTT. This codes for CASSLESGGRQPQHF.

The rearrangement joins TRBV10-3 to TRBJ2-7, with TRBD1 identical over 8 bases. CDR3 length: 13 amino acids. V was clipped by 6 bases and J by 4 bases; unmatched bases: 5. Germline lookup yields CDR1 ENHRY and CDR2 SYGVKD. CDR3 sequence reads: CAIRGQGAYEQYF. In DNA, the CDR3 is TGTGCCATCAGAGGACAGGGAGCTTACGAGCAGTACTTC.

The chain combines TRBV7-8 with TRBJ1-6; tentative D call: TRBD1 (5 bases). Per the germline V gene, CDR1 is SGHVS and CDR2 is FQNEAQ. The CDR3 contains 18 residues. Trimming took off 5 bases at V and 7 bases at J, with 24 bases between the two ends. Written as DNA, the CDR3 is TGTGCCAGCAGCCGTTACGGCAGGGATCAAGCCCAAAATTCACCCCTCCACTTT. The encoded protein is CASSRYGRDQAQNSPLHF.

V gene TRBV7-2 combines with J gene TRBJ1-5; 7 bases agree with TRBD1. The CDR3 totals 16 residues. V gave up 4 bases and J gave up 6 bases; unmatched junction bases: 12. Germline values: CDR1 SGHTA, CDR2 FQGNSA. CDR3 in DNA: TGTGCCAGCAGCTGGGCCGGGACAGAGGGCGGTCAGCCCCAGCATTTT. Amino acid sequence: CASSWAGTEGGQPQHF.

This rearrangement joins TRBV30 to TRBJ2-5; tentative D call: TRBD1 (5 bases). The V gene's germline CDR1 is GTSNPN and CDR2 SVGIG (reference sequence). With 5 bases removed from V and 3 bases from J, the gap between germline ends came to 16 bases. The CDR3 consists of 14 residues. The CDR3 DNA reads TGTGCCTGGGTCCACGCGCAGGGTAAAGAGACCCAGTACTTC. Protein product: CAWVHAQGKETQYF. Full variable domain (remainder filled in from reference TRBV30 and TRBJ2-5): SQTIHQWPATLVQPVGSPLSLECTVEGTSNPNLYWYRQAAGRGLQLLFYSVGIGQISSEVPQNLSASRPQDRQFILSSKKLLLSDSGFYLCAWVHAQGKETQYFGPGTRLLVL.

CDR3 nucleotides: TGTGCCAGCTCACAGGGGACAGGGTCGGACTATGGCTACACCTTC. Protein: CASSQGTGSDYGYTF. The rearrangement joins TRBV18 to TRBJ1-2; TRBD1 agrees at 9 bases. V was clipped by 4 bases and J by 3 bases; unmatched bases: 6. Germline CDR1 and CDR2: KGHSH and LQKENI. CDR3 length: 15 residues.